Only one count was recorded for the clone carrying this TCR beta chain. As originally analysed: It was from reference gene primer amplification that nucleated cell counts were estimated. Clones were read by immunoSEQ multiplex PCR, and TCRdb kept only the in-frame ones, dropping some. V and J calls and clone size are copied from that table; D and trimming were computed from the DNA. This table holds about 160,000 clones, 75% to 90% found once. The data belong to a study of blood T cell repertoires in COVID-19. Looking at the study overall: The origin of the acute and convalescent COVID-19 samples was the United States, Italy and Spain. T cells, B-cell-depleted T cells, or PBMCs provided the cDNA or gDNA that served as material.

Material: peripheral blood. The clonotype originates from a woman aged 55-69 years with acute or convalescent COVID-19.

The DNA for the CDR3 is TGTGCCAGCAGCGTAGGTGGACTAGCATCAGATACGCAGTATTTT. Protein sequence: CASSVGGLASDTQYF. The chain combines TRBV9 with TRBJ2-3; 8 bases align to TRBD2. The CDR3 has 15 residues. Germline values: CDR1 SGDLS, CDR2 YYNGEE. The J segment lost 4 bases and the V segment lost 0 bases, leaving 4 bases of the junction unmatched. The entire variable domain, with the rest obtained from reference TRBV9 and TRBJ2-3, is as follows: DSGVTQTPKHLITATGQRVTLRCSPRSGDLSVYWYQQSLDQGLQFLIQYYNGEERAKGNILERFSAQQFPDLHSELNLSSLELGDSALYFCASSVGGLASDTQYFGPGTRLTVL.